These T cell receptor beta chains were read from a single sample in a study of shared clonotypes between healthy human individuals. Some clones are missing from TCRdb's copy, which holds only in-frame ones; the method was immunoSEQ multiplex PCR. The sample has about 1.1 million clones; 75% to 85% are singletons. Material for sequencing was memory CD4+ T cells from PBMCs. These receptors were obtained from a man between 18 and 35 years old in good health. Some clones in this sample may be carry-over from other donors' samples. CDR3s include the opening cysteine and the closing phenylalanine or tryptophan. A D gene is named only where the DNA matches it firmly. Rows give clone size only sometimes, using once, few, many, or a class for an expanded clone.

v_gene,d_gene,j_gene,abundance,CDR3nt,CDR3aa
TRBV5-5,TRBD1,TRBJ1-1,.,TGTGCCAGCAGCTTAACACAGGGGGCAGGCACTGAAGCTTTCTTT,CASSLTQGAGTEAFF
TRBV18,.,TRBJ2-7,.,TGTGCCAGCTCACCCCGGGTAGGGGACGAGCAGTACTTC,CASSPRVGDEQYF
TRBV27,.,TRBJ1-5,.,TGTGCCAGCAGTTTTTGGGGTAGCAATCAGCCCCAGCATTTT,CASSFWGSNQPQHF
TRBV9,.,TRBJ1-5,.,TGTGCCAGCAGCGTAGTTCGGGGGGCAGATAAGCAGCCCCAGCATTTT,CASSVVRGADKQPQHF
TRBV7-9,.,TRBJ1-1,.,TGTGCCAGCAGCTCCAGGGTCACCATGAACACTGAAGCTTTCTTT,CASSSRVTMNTEAFF
TRBV18,TRBD1,TRBJ1-5,.,TGTGCCAGCTCGTCGGGACAGGTTAATCAGCCCCAGCATTTT,CASSSGQVNQPQHF
TRBV11-3,.,TRBJ2-7,once,TGTGCCAGCAGCTTATACAGGGAGTACGAGCAGTACTTC,CASSLYREYEQYF
TRBV6-1,.,TRBJ2-1,.,TGTGCCAGCAGTCCCCTCATGGGGGACAATGAGCAGTTCTTC,CASSPLMGDNEQFF
TRBV7-2,.,TRBJ1-5,.,TGTGCCAGCAGCATCACGGACAGTAAGGGGCAGCCCCAGCATTTT,CASSITDSKGQPQHF
TRBV9,TRBD2,TRBJ2-7,.,TGTGCCAGCAGCGTAGAGGGGACTAGCGTAGGGGGGCAGTACTTC,CASSVEGTSVGGQYF